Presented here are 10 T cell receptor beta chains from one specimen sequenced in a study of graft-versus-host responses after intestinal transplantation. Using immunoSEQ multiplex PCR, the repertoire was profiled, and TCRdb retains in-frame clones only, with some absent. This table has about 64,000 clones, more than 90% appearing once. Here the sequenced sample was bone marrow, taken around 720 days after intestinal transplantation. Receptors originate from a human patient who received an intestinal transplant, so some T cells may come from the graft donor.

The CDR3 DNA sequence: TGTGCCAGCAGCTTGTGGAACGGACCAGATACGCAGTATTTT. Protein sequence: CASSLWNGPDTQYF. The chain has TRBV5-6 and TRBJ2-3; D call uncertain. Trimming left V 1 base short and J 4 bases short, with 10 bases between. The CDR3 is 14 amino acids. The V gene's germline CDR1 is SGHDT and CDR2 YYEEEE. The entire variable domain, with the rest obtained from reference TRBV5-6 and TRBJ2-3, is as follows: DAGVTQSPTHLIKTRGQQVTLRCSPKSGHDTVSWYQQALGQGPQFIFQYYEEEERQRGNFPDRFSGHQFPNYSSELNVNALLLGDSALYLCASSLWNGPDTQYFGPGTRLTVL.

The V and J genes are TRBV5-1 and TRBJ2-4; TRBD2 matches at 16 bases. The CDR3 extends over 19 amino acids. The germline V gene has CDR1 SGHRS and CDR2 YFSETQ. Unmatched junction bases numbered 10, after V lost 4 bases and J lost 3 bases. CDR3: CASSQTGLAGGPGKNIQYF. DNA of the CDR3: TGCGCCAGCAGCCAAACGGGACTAGCGGGGGGGCCAGGCAAAAACATTCAGTACTTC.

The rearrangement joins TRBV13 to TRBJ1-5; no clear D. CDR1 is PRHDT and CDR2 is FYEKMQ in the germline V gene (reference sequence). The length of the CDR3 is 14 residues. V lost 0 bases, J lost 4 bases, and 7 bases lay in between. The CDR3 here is CASSLGRLNQPQHF. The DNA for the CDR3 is TGTGCCAGCAGCTTAGGCAGACTTAATCAGCCCCAGCATTTT.

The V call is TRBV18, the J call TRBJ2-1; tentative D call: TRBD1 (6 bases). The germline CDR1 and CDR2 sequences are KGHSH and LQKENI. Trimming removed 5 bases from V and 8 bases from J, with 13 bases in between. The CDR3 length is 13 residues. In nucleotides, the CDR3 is TGTGCCAGCTCATGGGACACCTTAGATGAGCAGTTCTTC. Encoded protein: CASSWDTLDEQFF.

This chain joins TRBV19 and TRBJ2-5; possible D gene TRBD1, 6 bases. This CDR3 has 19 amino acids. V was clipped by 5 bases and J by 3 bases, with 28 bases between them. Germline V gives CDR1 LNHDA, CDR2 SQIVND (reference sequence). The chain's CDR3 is CASSLGTNPATLVKETQYF. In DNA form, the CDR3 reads TGTGCCAGTAGTTTAGGGACAAACCCAGCGACTCTTGTTAAAGAGACCCAGTACTTC.

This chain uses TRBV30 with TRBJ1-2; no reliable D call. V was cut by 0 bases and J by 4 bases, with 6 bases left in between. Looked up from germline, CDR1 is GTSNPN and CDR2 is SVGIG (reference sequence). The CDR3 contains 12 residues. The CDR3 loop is CAWSVLIYGYTF. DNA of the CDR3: TGTGCCTGGAGTGTATTGATCTATGGCTACACCTTC.

The CDR3 DNA follows: TGTGCCAGCAGCTTATCAGGGGGAGAGGGCTACGAGCAGTACTTC. This gives the protein CASSLSGGEGYEQYF. The chain joins TRBV7-3 to TRBJ2-7, with 7 bases identical to TRBD1. Germline V gene sequence: CDR1 SGHTA, CDR2 FQGTGA. V lost 2 bases to trimming and J lost 3 bases; unmatched junction nucleotides: 7. The CDR3 loop spans 15 amino acids.

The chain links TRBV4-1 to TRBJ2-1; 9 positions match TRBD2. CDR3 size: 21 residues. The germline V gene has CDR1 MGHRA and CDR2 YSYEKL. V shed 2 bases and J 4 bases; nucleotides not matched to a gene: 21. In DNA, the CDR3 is TGCGCCAGCAGCCAAACCCCGACACCTCTAGCGGGGAGCGGCGGATACAATGAGCAGTTCTTC. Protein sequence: CASSQTPTPLAGSGGYNEQFF.

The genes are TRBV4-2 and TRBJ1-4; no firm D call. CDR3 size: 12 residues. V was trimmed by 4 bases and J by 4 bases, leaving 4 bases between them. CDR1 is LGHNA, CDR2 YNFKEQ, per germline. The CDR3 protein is CASSPYNEKLFF. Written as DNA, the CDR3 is TGTGCCAGCAGCCCGTATAATGAAAAACTGTTTTTT.

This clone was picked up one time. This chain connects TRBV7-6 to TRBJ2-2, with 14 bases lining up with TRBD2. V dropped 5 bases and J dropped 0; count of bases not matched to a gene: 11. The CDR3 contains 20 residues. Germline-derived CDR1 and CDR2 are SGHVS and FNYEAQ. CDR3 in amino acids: CASSETGLAGGSSNTGELFF. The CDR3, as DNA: TGTGCCAGCAGCGAAACAGGACTAGCGGGAGGTTCCTCGAACACCGGGGAGCTGTTTTTT.